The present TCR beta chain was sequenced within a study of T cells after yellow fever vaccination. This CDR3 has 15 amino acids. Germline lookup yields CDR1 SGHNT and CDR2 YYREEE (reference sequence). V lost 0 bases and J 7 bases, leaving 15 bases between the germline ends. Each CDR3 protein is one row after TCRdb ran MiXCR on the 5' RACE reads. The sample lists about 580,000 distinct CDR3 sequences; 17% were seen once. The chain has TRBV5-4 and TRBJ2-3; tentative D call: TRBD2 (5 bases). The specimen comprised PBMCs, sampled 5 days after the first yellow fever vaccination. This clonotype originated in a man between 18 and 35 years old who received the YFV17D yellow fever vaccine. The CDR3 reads CASSLGGARGNTQYF. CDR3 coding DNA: TGTGCCAGCAGCTTGGGGGGAGCTCGAGGGAATACGCAGTATTTT. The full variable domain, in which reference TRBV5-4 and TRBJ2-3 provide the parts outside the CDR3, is ETGVTQSPTHLIKTRGQQVTLRCSSQSGHNTVSWYQQALGQGPQFIFQYYREEENGRGNFPPRFSGLQFPNYSSELNVNALELDDSALYLCASSLGGARGNTQYFGPGTRLTVL.